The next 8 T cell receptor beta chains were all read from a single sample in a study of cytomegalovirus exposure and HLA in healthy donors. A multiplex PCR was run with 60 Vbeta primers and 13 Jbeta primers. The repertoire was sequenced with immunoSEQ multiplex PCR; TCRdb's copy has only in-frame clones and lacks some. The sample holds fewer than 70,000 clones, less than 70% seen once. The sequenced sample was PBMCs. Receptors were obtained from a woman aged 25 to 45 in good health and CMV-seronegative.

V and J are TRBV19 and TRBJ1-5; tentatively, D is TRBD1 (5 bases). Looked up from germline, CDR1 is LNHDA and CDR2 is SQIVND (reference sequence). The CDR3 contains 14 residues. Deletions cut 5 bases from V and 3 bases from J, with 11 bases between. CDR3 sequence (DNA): TGTGCCAGTAGTTCTGACAGAAACAATCAGCCCCAGCATTTT. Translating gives CASSSDRNNQPQHF.

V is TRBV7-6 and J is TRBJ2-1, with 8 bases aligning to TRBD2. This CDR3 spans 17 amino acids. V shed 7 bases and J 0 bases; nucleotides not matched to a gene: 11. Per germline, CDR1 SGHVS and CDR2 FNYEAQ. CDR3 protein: CASTPVVAGSSYNEQFF. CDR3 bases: TGTGCCAGCACCCCGGTAGTAGCGGGAAGCTCCTACAATGAGCAGTTCTTC.

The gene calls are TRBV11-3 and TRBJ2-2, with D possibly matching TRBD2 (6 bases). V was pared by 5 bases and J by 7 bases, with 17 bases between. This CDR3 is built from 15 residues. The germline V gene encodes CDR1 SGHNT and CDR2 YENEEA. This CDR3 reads CASSRLGGAGGELFF. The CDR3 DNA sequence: TGTGCCAGCAGCAGACTGGGCGGGGCCGGCGGGGAGCTGTTTTTT.

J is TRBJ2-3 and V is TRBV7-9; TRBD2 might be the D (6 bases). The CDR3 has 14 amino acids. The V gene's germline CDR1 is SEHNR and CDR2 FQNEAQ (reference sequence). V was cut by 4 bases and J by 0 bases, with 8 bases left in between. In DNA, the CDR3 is TGTGCCAGCAGCTCGGGACTGAGCACAGATACGCAGTATTTT. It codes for CASSSGLSTDTQYF.

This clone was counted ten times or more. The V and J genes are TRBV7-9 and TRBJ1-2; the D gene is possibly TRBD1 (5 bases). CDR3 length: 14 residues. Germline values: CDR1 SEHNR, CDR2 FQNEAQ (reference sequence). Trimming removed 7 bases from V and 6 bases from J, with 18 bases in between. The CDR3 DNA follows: TGTGCCAGCACCCTTAGGCAGGGCGCGGATGGCTACACCTTC. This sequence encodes CASTLRQGADGYTF.

This CDR3 reads CASSLWRGLGDTQYF. The CDR3 DNA follows: TGTGCCAGCAGTTTATGGCGGGGGTTGGGAGATACGCAGTATTTT. V is TRBV27 and J is TRBJ2-3, with TRBD2 matching over 7 bases. CDR1 is MNHEY, CDR2 SMNVEV, per germline (reference sequence). The CDR3 length is 15 residues. V dropped 1 base and J dropped 5; count of bases not matched to a gene: 6.

The CDR3 spells CASSERGGGSYEQYF. CDR3 nucleotide sequence: TGCGCCAGCAGTGAACGCGGGGGAGGGTCCTACGAGCAGTACTTC. The chain uses TRBV10-1 and TRBJ2-7; 7 bases fit TRBD2. Germline trimming cut 3 bases from V and 1 base from J; bases unmatched to any gene: 6. CDR3 length: 15 residues. Per the germline V gene, CDR1 is WNHNN and CDR2 is SYGVQD (reference sequence).

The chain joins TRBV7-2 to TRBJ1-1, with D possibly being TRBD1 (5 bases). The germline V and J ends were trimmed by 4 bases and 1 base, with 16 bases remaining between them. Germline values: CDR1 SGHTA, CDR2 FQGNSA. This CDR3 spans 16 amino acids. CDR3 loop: CASSSRPGLKNTEAFF. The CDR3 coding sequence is TGTGCCAGCAGCTCCAGGCCGGGACTTAAGAACACTGAAGCTTTCTTT.